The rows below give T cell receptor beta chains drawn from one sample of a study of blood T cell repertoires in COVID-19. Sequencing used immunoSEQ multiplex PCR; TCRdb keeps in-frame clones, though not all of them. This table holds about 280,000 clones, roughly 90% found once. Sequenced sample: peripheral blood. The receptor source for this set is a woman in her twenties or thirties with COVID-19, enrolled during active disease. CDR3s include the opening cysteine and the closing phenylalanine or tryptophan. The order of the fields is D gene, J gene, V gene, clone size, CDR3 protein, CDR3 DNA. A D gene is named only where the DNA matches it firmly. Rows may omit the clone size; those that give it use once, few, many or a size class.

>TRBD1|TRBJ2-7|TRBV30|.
CAWSASQYRGYEQYF
TGTGCCTGGAGTGCCTCCCAATACAGGGGCTACGAGCAGTACTTC
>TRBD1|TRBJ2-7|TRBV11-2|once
CASSLRRDRALEQYF
TGTGCCAGCAGCCTCCGTCGGGACAGGGCCCTCGAGCAGTACTTC
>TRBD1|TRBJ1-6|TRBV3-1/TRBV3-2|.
CASSQVPPGGNSPLHF
TGTGCCAGCAGCCAAGTTCCCCCAGGGGGTAATTCACCCCTCCACTTT
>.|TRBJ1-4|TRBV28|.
CASNRGKGFEKLFF
TGTGCCAGCAACCGGGGGAAGGGGTTTGAAAAACTGTTTTTT
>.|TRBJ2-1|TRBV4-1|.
CASSHRVNEQFF
TGCGCCAGCAGCCACAGGGTAAATGAGCAGTTCTTC
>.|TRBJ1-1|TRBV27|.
CATKSYRQAATEAFF
TGTGCCACCAAATCTTATCGACAGGCTGCGACTGAAGCTTTCTTT
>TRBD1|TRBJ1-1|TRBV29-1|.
CSVAYRDRTMNTEAFF
TGCAGCGTTGCGTACCGGGACAGAACCATGAACACTGAAGCTTTCTTT
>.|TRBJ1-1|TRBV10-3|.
CAITGAGANTEAFF
TGTGCCATCACCGGAGCTGGCGCGAACACTGAAGCTTTCTTT
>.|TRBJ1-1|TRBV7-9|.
CASSSTSLVQNTEAFF
TGTGCCAGCAGCTCCACCTCGCTGGTACAGAACACTGAAGCTTTCTTT
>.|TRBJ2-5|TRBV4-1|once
CASSQVFGETQYF
TGCGCCAGCAGCCAAGTTTTCGGAGAGACCCAGTACTTC
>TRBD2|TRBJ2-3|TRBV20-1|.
CSASVPLAGYTQYF
TGCAGTGCTAGTGTTCCCTTAGCGGGTTATACGCAGTATTTT
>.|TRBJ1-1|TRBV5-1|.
CASGFSVGPHEAFF
TGCGCCAGCGGTTTCTCAGTTGGGCCGCATGAAGCTTTCTTT
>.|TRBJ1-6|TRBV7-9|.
CASSSTRGDSPLHF
TGTGCCAGCAGCAGTACACGCGGGGATTCACCCCTCCACTTT
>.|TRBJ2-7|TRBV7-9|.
CASSSGRGTYEQYF
TGTGCCAGCAGCTCCGGCAGGGGTACCTACGAGCAGTACTTC
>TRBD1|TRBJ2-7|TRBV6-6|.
CASSPPMGQEPYEQYF
TGTGCCAGTTCACCTCCGATGGGACAGGAACCCTACGAGCAGTACTTC
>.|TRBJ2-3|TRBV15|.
CATTASGDTDTQYF
TGTGCCACCACAGCGTCCGGGGACACAGATACGCAGTATTTT
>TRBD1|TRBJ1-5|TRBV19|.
CASSSNTGGLSNQPQHF
TGTGCCAGTAGTAGTAATACAGGGGGCTTAAGCAATCAGCCCCAGCATTTT
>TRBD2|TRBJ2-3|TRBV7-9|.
CASSLGLAEGTDTQYF
TGTGCCAGCAGCTTAGGGCTAGCGGAGGGCACAGATACGCAGTATTTT
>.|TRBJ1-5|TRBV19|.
CASSIGGEVSNQPQHF
TGTGCCAGTAGTATAGGGGGGGAAGTGAGCAATCAGCCCCAGCATTTT
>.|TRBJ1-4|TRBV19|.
CASSLTLNREKLFF
TGTGCCAGTAGCTTGACACTCAACCGGGAAAAACTGTTTTTT
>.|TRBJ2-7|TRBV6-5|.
CASSPGGGGTYEQYF
TGTGCCAGCAGCCCGGGGGGCGGGGGAACCTACGAGCAGTACTTC
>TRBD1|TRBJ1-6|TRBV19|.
CASISQDRGSNSPLHF
TGTGCCAGTATTTCTCAGGACAGGGGCTCAAATTCACCCCTCCACTTT
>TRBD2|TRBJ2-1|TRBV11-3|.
CASSLSSGAYNEQFF
TGTGCCAGCAGCTTATCTAGCGGGGCCTACAATGAGCAGTTCTTC
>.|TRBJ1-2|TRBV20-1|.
CSASIQLYGYTF
TGCAGTGCTAGTATACAGCTCTATGGCTACACCTTC
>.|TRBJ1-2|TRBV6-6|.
CASSRLPGGGYTF
TGTGCCAGCAGTCGGCTCCCCGGAGGTGGCTACACCTTC
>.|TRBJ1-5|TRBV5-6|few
CASSLTRYSNQPQHF
TGTGCCAGCAGCCTTACGAGGTATAGCAATCAGCCCCAGCATTTT
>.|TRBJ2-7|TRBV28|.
CASSLKVLPYEQYF
TGTGCCAGCAGCCTAAAAGTATTACCCTACGAGCAGTACTTC
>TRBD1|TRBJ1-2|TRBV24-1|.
CATSDFRGGAPYGYTF
TGTGCCACCAGTGATTTTAGAGGGGGCGCCCCCTATGGCTACACCTTC
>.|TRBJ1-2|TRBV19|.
CASSQQGNYGYTF
TGTGCCAGTAGCCAGCAGGGCAACTATGGCTACACCTTC
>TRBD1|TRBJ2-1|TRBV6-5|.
CASLRTGDEQFF
TGTGCCAGCCTTAGGACAGGGGATGAGCAGTTCTTC
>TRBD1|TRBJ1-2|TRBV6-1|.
CASSDGGQNPKGYTF
TGTGCCAGCAGTGATGGGGGACAGAACCCAAAGGGCTACACCTTC
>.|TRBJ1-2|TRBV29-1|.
CSVIGGPNYGYTF
TGCAGCGTCATAGGGGGACCTAACTATGGCTACACCTTC
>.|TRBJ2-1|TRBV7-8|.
CASSLGPHGQFF
TGTGCCAGCAGCCTCGGTCCCCATGGGCAGTTCTTC
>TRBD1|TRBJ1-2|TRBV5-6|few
CASTLGQGTNYGYTF
TGTGCCAGCACCCTCGGACAGGGAACTAACTATGGCTACACCTTC
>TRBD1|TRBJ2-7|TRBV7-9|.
CASSTDRVGYEQYF
TGTGCCAGCAGCACAGACAGGGTAGGCTACGAGCAGTACTTC
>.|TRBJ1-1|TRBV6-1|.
CASSETLNTEAFF
TGTGCCAGCAGTGAGACACTGAACACTGAAGCTTTCTTT
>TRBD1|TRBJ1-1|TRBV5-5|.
CASSWGTGAAAFF
TGTGCCAGCAGCTGGGGGACAGGGGCGGCGGCTTTCTTT
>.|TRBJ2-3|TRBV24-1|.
CATSEPTTGEAQYF
TGTGCCACCAGTGAACCCACAACAGGGGAGGCGCAGTATTTT
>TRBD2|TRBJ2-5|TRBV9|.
CASSNRGGRGETQYF
TGTGCCAGCAGCAACCGCGGGGGGAGGGGAGAGACCCAGTACTTC
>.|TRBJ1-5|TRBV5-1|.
CASSLVVKEGDQPQHF
TGCGCCAGCAGCTTGGTTGTGAAAGAGGGTGATCAGCCCCAGCATTTT
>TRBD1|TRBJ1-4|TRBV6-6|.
CASRRQGIANEKLFF
TGTGCCAGCAGACGACAGGGGATAGCTAATGAAAAACTGTTTTTT
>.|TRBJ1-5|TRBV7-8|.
CASSLAEGAAKPQHF
TGTGCCAGCAGCTTAGCAGAAGGGGCTGCGAAGCCCCAGCATTTT
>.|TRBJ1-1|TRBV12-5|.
CASGFTGSRTEAFF
TGTGCTAGTGGTTTTACAGGGTCAAGAACTGAAGCTTTCTTT
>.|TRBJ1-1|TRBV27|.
CASSSPGGEKAFF
TGTGCCAGCAGTTCCCCTGGTGGGGAGAAAGCTTTCTTT
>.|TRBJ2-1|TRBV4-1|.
CASSRERARSYNEQFF
TGCGCCAGCAGCCGGGAGCGGGCCCGCTCCTACAATGAGCAGTTCTTC
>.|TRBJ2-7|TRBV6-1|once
CASSEFGGSRGEQYF
TGTGCCAGCAGTGAATTTGGTGGCTCTCGGGGGGAGCAGTACTTC
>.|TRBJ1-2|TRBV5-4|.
CASSLRGGHYGYTF
TGTGCCAGCAGCTTGAGGGGCGGACACTATGGCTACACCTTC
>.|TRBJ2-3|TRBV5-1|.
CASSFQGLSTDTQYF
TGCGCCAGCAGCTTCCAGGGCCTTAGCACAGATACGCAGTATTTT
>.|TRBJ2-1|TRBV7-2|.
CASSPRASVGEQFF
TGTGCCAGCAGCCCCCGGGCTAGCGTTGGTGAGCAGTTCTTC
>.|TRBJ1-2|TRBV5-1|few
CASSSRQDPANYGYTF
TGCGCCAGCAGCTCACGACAGGACCCCGCTAACTATGGCTACACCTTC
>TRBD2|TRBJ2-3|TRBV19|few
CASSYTRGGYTDTQYF
TGTGCCAGTAGTTACACGCGGGGGGGGTACACAGATACGCAGTATTTT
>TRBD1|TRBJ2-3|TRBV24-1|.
CATSDDRGRTDTQYF
TGTGCCACCAGTGATGACAGGGGGCGCACAGATACGCAGTATTTT
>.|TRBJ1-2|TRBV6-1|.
CASSELQVNYGYTF
TGTGCCAGCAGTGAACTTCAGGTCAACTATGGCTACACCTTC